This T cell receptor beta chain was found in a study of blood T cell repertoires in COVID-19. In the original processing: Amplification from reference gene primers served as the basis for estimated nucleated cell counts. The assay was immunoSEQ multiplex PCR, and TCRdb's table has in-frame clones only and misses some. V, J and clone size reflect that table, while D and trimming were determined from the DNA. The data hold approximately 330,000 clones, with approximately 90% observed a single time. Trimming removed 3 bases from V and 6 bases from J, with 9 bases in between. The CDR3 has 12 amino acids.

The specimen sequenced was peripheral blood. The clonotype was recovered from a woman aged 50 to 60 with active or convalescent COVID-19. The chain recombines TRBV12-3 or TRBV12-4 with TRBJ2-7; possible D gene TRBD1, 6 bases. The CDR3 DNA is TGTGCCAGCAGTTTTCCCAGGGGCGAGCAGTACTTC. Translated, it gives CASSFPRGEQYF.